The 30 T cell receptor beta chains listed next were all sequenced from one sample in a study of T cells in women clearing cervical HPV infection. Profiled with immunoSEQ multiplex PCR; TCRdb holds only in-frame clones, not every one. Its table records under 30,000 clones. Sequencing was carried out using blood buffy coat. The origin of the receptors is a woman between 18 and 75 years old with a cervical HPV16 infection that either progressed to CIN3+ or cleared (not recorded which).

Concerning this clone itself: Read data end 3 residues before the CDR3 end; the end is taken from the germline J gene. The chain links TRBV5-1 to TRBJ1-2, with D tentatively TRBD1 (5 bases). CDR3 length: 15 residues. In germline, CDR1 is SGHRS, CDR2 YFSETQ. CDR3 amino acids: CASSNGAQGARGYTF. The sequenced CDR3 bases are TGCGCCAGCAGCAATGGGGCGCAGGGCGCTCGAGGC.

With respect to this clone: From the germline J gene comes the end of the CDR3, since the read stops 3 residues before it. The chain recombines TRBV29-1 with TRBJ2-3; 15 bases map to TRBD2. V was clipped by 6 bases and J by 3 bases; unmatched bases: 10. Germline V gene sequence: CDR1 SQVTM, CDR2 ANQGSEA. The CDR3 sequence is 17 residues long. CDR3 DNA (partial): TGCAGCGTCCCCGGGACTAGCGGGAGGAGTAGGACAGATACG. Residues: CSVPGTSGRSRTDT. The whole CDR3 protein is CSVPGTSGRSRTDTQYF.

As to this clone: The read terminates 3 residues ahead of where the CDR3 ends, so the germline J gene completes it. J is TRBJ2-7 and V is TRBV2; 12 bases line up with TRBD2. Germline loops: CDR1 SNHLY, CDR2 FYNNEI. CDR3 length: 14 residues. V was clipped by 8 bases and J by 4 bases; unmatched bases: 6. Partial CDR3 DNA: TGTGCCAGCCCGAGACTAGCGGGAGTGTACGAG. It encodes CASPRLAGVYE. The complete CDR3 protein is CASPRLAGVYEQYF.

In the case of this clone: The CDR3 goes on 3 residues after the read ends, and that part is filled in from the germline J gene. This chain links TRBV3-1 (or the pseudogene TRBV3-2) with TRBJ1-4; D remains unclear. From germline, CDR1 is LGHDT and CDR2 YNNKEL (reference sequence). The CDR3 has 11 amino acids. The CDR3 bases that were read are TGTGCCAGCAGCCAAACAGACCAA. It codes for CASSQTDQ. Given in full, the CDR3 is CASSQTDQLFF.

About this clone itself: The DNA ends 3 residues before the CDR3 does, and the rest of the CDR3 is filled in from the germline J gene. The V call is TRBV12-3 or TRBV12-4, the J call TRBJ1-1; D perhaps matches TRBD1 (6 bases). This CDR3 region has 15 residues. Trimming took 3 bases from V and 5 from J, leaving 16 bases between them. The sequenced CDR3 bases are TGTGCCAGCAGTTTTGGGGGCAGGGTGTCAACTGAA. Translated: CASSFGGRVSTE. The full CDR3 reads CASSFGGRVSTEAFF.

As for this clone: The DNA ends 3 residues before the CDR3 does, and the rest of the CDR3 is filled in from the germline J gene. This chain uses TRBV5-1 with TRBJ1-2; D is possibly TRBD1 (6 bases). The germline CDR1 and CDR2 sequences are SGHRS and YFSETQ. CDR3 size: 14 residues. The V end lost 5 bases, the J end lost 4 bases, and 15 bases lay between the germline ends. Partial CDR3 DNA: TGCGCCAGCAGTGCCGCGGGGGGCGGCTATGGC. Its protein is CASSAAGGGYG. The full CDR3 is CASSAAGGGYGYTF.

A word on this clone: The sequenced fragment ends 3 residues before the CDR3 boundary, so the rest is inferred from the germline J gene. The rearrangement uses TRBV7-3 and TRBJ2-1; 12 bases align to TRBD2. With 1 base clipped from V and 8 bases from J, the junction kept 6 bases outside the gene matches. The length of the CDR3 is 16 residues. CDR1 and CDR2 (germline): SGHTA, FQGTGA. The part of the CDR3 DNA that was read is TGTGCCAGCAGCTTAAGTGGACTAGCGGGAAGGTATGAG. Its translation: CASSLSGLAGRYE. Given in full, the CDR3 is CASSLSGLAGRYEQFF.

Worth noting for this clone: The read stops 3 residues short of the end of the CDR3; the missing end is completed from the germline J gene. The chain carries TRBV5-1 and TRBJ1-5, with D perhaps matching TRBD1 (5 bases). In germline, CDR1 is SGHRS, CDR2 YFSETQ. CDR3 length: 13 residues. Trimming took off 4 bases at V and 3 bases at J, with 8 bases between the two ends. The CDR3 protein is CASSQGVNQPQHF. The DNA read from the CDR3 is TGCGCCAGCAGCCAGGGCGTCAATCAGCCC. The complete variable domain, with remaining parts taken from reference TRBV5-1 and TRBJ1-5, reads KAGVTQTPRYLIKTRGQQVTLSCSPISGHRSVSWYQQTPGQGLQFLFEYFSETQRNKGNFPGRFSGRQFSNSRSEMNVSTLELGDSALYLCASSQGVNQPQHFGDGTRLSIL.

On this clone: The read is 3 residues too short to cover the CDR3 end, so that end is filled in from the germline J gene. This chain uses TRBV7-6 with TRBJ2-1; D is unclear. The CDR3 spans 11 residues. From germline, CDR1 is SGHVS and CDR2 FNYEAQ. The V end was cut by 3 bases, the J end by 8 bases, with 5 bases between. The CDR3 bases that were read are TGTGCCAGCAGCTTCTATGATGAG. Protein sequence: CASSFYDE. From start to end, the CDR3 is CASSFYDEQFF.

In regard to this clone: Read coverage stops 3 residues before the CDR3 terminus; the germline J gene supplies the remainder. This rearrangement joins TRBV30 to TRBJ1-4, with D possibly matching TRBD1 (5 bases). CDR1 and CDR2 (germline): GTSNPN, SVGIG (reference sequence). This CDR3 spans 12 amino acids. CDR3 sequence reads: CASSSGANVLFF. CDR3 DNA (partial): TGTGCCTCGAGCTCTGGGGCCAACGTA.

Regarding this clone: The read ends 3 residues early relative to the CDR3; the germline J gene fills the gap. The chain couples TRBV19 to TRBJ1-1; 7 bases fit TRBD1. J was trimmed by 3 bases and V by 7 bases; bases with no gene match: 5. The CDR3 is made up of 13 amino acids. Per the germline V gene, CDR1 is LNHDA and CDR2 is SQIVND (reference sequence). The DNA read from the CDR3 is TGTGCCAGTACCGACAGGGTGGACACTGAA. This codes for CASTDRVDTE. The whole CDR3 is CASTDRVDTEAFF.

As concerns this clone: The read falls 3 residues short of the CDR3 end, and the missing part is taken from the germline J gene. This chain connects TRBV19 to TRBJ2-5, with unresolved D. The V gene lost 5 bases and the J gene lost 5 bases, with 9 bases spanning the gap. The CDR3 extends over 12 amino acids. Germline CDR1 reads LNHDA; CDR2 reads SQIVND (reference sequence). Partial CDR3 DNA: TGTGCCAGTAGTCCCGTCGGGGAGACC. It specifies CASSPVGET. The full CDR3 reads CASSPVGETQYF. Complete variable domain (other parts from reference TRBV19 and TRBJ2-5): DGGITQSPKYLFRKEGQNVTLSCEQNLNHDAMYWYRQDPGQGLRLIYYSQIVNDFQKGDIAEGYSVSREKKESFPLTVTSAQKNPTAFYLCASSPVGETQYFGPGTRLLVL.

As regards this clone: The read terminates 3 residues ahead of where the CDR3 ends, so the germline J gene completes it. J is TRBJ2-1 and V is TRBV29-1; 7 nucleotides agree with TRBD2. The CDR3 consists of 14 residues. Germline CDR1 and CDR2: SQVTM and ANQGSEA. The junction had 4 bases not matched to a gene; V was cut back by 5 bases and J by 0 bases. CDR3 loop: CSVHGGSSYNEQFF. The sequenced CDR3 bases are TGCAGCGTTCACGGGGGGAGCTCCTACAATGAG.

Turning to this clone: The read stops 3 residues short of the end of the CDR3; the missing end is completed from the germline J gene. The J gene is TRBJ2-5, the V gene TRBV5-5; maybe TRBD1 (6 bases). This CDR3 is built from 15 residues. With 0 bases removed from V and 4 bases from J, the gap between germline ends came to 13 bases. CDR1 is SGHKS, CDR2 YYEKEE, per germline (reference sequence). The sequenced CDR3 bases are TGTGCCAGCAGCTTGGGTGGGACACAGACAGAGACC. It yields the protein CASSLGGTQTET. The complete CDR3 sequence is CASSLGGTQTETQYF.

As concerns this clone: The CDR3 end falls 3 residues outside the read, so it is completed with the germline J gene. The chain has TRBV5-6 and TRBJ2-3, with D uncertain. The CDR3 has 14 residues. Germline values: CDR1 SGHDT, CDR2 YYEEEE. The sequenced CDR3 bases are TGTGCCAGCACCCGTTCGGTGTCCTACGAGCCG. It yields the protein CASTRSVSYEP. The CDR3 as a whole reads CASTRSVSYEPQYF. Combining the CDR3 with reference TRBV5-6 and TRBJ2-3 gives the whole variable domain DAGVTQSPTHLIKTRGQQVTLRCSPKSGHDTVSWYQQALGQGPQFIFQYYEEEERQRGNFPDRFSGHQFPNYSSELNVNALLLGDSALYLCASTRSVSYEPQYFGPGTRLTVL.

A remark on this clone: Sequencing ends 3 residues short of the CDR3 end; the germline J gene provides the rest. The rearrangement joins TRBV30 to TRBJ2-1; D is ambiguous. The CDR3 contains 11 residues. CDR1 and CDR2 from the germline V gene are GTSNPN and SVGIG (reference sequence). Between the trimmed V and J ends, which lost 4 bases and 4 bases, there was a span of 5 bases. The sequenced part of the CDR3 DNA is TGTGCCTGGATGTCGTACAATGAG. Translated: CAWMSYNE. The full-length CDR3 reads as CAWMSYNEQFF.

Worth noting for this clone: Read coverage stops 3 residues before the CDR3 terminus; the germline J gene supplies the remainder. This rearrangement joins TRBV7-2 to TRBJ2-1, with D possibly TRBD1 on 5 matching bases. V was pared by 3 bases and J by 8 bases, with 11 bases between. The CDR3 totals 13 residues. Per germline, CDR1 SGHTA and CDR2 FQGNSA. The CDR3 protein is CASSFQGRDEQFF. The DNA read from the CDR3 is TGTGCCAGCAGCTTTCAGGGTCGCGATGAG.

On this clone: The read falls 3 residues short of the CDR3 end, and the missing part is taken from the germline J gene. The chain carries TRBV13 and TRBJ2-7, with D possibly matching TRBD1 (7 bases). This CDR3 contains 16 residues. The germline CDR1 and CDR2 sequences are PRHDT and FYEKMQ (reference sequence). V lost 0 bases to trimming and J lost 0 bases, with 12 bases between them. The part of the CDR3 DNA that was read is TGTGCCAGCAGCTTAGGGGCAGGGGGGAGCTCCTACGAG. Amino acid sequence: CASSLGAGGSSYE. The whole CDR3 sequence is CASSLGAGGSSYEQYF.

The sequenced part of the CDR3 DNA is TGTGCCAGTAGTGTGGGACAGGGGAGAGGT. Protein product: CASSVGQGRG. The full CDR3 reads CASSVGQGRGQYF. This rearrangement joins TRBV19 to TRBJ2-4; 10 positions match TRBD1. The read finishes 3 residues shy of the CDR3 end, and the germline J gene is used to complete it. CDR1 is LNHDA, CDR2 SQIVND, per germline (reference sequence). The CDR3 extends over 13 amino acids.

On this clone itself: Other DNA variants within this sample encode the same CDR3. CDR3 in amino acids: CASSERLAGEETQYF. The covered CDR3 bases are TGTGCCAGCAGTGAAAGGCTAGCGGGAGAAGAGACC. This chain joins TRBV2 and TRBJ2-5, with 10 bases that match TRBD2. The CDR3 is cut off 3 residues early in the read; its end comes from the germline J gene. Germline V CDR1 and CDR2: SNHLY, FYNNEI. CDR3 length: 15 residues. J gave up 3 bases and V 2 bases, and 3 bases lay outside the gene matches.

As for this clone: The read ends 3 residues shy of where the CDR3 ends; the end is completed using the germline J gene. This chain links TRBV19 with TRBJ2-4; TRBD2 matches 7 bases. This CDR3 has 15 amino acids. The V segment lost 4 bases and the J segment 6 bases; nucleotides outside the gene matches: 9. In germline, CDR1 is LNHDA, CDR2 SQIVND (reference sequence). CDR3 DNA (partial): TGTGCCAGTAGTACTCGGGGGGATTCCGGAAACATT. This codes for CASSTRGDSGNI. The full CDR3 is CASSTRGDSGNIQYF. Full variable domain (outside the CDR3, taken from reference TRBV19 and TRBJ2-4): DGGITQSPKYLFRKEGQNVTLSCEQNLNHDAMYWYRQDPGQGLRLIYYSQIVNDFQKGDIAEGYSVSREKKESFPLTVTSAQKNPTAFYLCASSTRGDSGNIQYFGAGTRLSVL.

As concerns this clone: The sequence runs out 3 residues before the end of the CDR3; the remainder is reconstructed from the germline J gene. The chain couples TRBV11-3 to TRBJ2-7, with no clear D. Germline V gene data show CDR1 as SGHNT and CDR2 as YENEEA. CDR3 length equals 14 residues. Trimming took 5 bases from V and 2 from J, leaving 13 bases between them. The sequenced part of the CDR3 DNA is TGTGCCAGCAGCCCCCTTAGGGCAGCCTACGAG. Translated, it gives CASSPLRAAYE. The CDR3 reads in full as CASSPLRAAYEQYF.

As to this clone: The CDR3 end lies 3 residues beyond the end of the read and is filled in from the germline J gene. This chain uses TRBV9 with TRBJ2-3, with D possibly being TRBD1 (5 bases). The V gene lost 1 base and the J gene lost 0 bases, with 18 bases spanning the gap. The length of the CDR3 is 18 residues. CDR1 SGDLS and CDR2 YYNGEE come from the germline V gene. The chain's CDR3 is CASSVRFQQDLSTDTQYF. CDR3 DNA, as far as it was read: TGTGCCAGCAGCGTAAGGTTCCAACAGGACCTTAGCACAGATACG.

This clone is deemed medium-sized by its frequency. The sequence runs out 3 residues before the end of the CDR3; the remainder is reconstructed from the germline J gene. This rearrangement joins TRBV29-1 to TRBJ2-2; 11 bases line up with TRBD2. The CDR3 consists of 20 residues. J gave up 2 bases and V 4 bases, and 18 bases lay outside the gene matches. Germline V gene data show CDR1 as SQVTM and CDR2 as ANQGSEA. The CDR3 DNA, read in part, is TGCAGCGTTGTGGGAACTCCTGGGCTAGCGGGAGGATCAAACACCGGGGAG. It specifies CSVVGTPGLAGGSNTGE. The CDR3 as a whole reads CSVVGTPGLAGGSNTGELFF.

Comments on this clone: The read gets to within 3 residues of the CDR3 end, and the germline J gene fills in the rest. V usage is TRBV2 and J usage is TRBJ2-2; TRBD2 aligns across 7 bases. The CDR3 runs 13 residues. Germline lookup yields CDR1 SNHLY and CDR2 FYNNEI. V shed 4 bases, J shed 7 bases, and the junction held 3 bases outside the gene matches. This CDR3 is CASSGLAGGELFF. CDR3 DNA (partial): TGTGCCAGCAGTGGACTAGCTGGCGGGGAG.

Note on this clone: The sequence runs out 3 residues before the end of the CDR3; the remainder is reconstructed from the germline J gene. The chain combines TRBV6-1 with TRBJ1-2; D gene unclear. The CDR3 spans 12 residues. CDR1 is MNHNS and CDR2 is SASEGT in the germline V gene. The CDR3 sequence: CASSEDYNDYTF. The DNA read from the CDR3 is TGTGCCAGCAGTGAGGACTACAATGAC.

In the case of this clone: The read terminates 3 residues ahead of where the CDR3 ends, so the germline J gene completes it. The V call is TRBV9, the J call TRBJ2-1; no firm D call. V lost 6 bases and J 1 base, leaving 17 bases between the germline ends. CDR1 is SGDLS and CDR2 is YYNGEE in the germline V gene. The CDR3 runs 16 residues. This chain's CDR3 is CASTPAFSQSYNEQFF. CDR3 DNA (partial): TGTGCCAGCACCCCGGCGTTTAGCCAATCCTACAATGAG.

CDR3 DNA, as far as it was read: TGCAGTGCAAAAATACCGGGACAGGGATTTGGTGGC. It yields the protein CSAKIPGQGFGG. The whole CDR3 protein is CSAKIPGQGFGGYTF. The chain recombines TRBV20-1 with TRBJ1-2, with TRBD1 matching 9 bases. Read data end 3 residues before the CDR3 end; the end is taken from the germline J gene. This CDR3 spans 15 amino acids. The germline V gene encodes CDR1 DFQATT and CDR2 SNEGSKA (reference sequence). V trimming: 6 bases; J trimming: 7 bases; junction bases outside the gene matches: 15.

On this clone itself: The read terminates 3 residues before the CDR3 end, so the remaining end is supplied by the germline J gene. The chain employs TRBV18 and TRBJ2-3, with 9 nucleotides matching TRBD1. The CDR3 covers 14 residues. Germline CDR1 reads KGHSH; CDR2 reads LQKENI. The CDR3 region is CASQRDREQETQYF. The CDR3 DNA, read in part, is TGTGCCAGCCAGCGGGACAGGGAACAAGAGACG.

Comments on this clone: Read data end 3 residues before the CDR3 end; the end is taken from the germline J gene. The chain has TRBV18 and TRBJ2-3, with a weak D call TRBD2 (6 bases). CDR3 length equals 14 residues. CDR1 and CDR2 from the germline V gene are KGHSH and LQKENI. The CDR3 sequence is CASSRDLGQETQYF. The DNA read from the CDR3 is TGTGCCAGCTCACGGGACTTAGGCCAAGAGACG.